This TCR beta chain was sequenced for a study of OX40 agonist ivuxolimab in advanced cancers. Germline CDR1 SGHDT, CDR2 YYEEEE. The CDR3 runs to 14 residues. The V gene end was trimmed by 4 bases and the J gene end by 4 bases; junction bases not matched to a gene: 6. TCRdb's copy holds only in-frame clones and misses some; the assay was immunoSEQ multiplex PCR. This sample has 35,000 to 45,000 clones, with more than 75% found just once. This TCR was recovered from an adult with an advanced solid tumor such as melanoma, head and neck, liver or kidney cancer. The sample here was CD4+ or CD8+ T cells sorted from blood, taken in a trial of the OX40 agonist ivuxolimab. The chain links TRBV5-6 to TRBJ2-7; 9 nucleotides match TRBD1. The CDR3 nucleotides read TGTGCCAGCAGCCCCGGGACAGGGTTTTACGAGCAGTACTTC. Its protein product is CASSPGTGFYEQYF.